This T cell receptor beta chain was sequenced for a study of cytomegalovirus exposure and HLA in healthy donors. Notes on the study in general: The authors enumerated around 150 TCR beta chains as linked to cytomegalovirus. It was found in a later analysis that first-cohort TCR clusters tended to co-occur in the 90 to 150 validation repertoires.

V was pared by 3 bases and J by 5 bases, with 11 bases of the junction left unmatched. The germline CDR1 and CDR2 sequences are MDHEN and SYDVKM. The CDR3 sequence is 16 residues long. A remark on this clone: What it binds is not known.

Here immunoSEQ multiplex PCR was the method, and the copy in TCRdb shows in-frame clones only, minus some. Of about 110,000 clones detected, roughly 90% appear once; the ten largest clones hold more than 1.4%. The sequence came from a woman between 25 and 40 years old in good health and CMV-seropositive. The chain carries TRBV28 and TRBJ2-7; 9 bases agree with TRBD1. Source material: PBMCs. In DNA form, the CDR3 reads TGTGCCAGCAGTTTCGGTTGGGGACAGGGATTCGACGAGCAGTACTTC. Its translation: CASSFGWGQGFDEQYF.